The 28 T cell receptor beta chains listed next were all sequenced from one sample in a study of T cells in localized non-small cell lung cancer. Method: immunoSEQ multiplex PCR; TCRdb's copy keeps in-frame clones and lacks some. Of roughly 35,000 clones listed, roughly 93% were seen once; the top ten hold roughly 8.2%. This sample comprised peripheral blood, obtained before any cancer treatment. These receptors were taken from a female donor of 60 years or more with stage I lung adenocarcinoma.

The gene calls are TRBV5-4 and TRBJ2-3; tentative D call: TRBD2 (6 bases). The CDR3 length is 15 residues. CDR1 is SGHNT, CDR2 YYREEE, per germline (reference sequence). The ends were cut back, 1 base at V and 4 bases at J, with 13 bases in the middle. CDR3: CASSLYVGGSDTQYF. The CDR3 region has the DNA TGTGCCAGCAGCTTGTACGTAGGAGGGTCAGATACGCAGTATTTT.

The chain uses TRBV5-6 and TRBJ1-5; D is perhaps TRBD1 (6 bases). Trimming took 1 base from V and 2 from J, leaving 10 bases between them. The germline V gene encodes CDR1 SGHDT and CDR2 YYEEEE. The CDR3 is 15 amino acids. The CDR3 DNA sequence: TGTGCCAGCAGCTTGCAGGGGCTGGGCAATCAGCCCCAGCATTTT. Translation: CASSLQGLGNQPQHF.

The V gene is TRBV14, the J gene TRBJ1-1; D may be TRBD1 (5 bases). The germline V gene has CDR1 SGHDN and CDR2 FVKESK. Trimming pared 1 base from V and 4 bases from J, leaving 10 bases between. The CDR3 totals 14 residues. DNA for the CDR3: TGTGCCAGCAGCCAAGCGCGGGGGGGCACTGAAGCTTTCTTT. This encodes CASSQARGGTEAFF.

The gene calls are TRBV6-6 and TRBJ2-1; the D call may be TRBD1 or TRBD2 (6 bases each). The V end was cut by 3 bases, the J end by 12 bases, with 21 bases between. From germline, CDR1 is MNHNY and CDR2 SVGAGI (reference sequence). The CDR3 loop spans 15 amino acids. The CDR3 DNA is TGTGCCAGCAGTTATGAGGGGGGAGCAGCCTATGGGCAGTTCTTC. Translated: CASSYEGGAAYGQFF.

The chain carries TRBV10-3 and TRBJ2-7, with 12 bases identical to TRBD1. CDR3 size: 17 residues. In germline, CDR1 is ENHRY, CDR2 SYGVKD. V dropped 5 bases and J dropped 5; count of bases not matched to a gene: 13. The CDR3 nucleotides are TGTGCCATCAGTCGAACCGGGACAGGGGGCGCTAACGACGAGCAGTACTTC. Translation: CAISRTGTGGANDEQYF.

This clone was recorded once. The chain combines TRBV6-5 with TRBJ1-6, with 8 bases aligning to TRBD1. CDR1 is MNHEY, CDR2 SVGAGI, per germline. The CDR3 is 15 residues long. The trim removed 5 bases at V and 10 bases at J, leaving 10 bases unmatched. In DNA form, the CDR3 reads TGTGCCAGCAGTCCGACAGGGGTGTCGTACTCACCCCTCCACTTT. Amino acids: CASSPTGVSYSPLHF.

The count of this clone is one. The gene calls are TRBV7-2 and TRBJ2-2; TRBD2 aligns across 8 bases. The trim removed 3 bases at V and 4 bases at J, leaving 7 bases unmatched. CDR3 size: 16 residues. CDR1 SGHTA and CDR2 FQGNSA come from the germline V gene. The CDR3 is CASSFSGGAATGELFF. CDR3 nucleotides: TGTGCCAGCAGCTTCTCCGGGGGGGCCGCCACCGGGGAGCTGTTTTTT.

CDR3 in DNA: TGTGCCAGCAGCTTGAAGCGGGAGCTCGAGCAGTACGTC. It encodes CASSLKRELEQYV. The chain employs TRBV5-6 and TRBJ2-7; 8 bases line up with TRBD2. The germline V gene has CDR1 SGHDT and CDR2 YYEEEE. V lost 1 base to trimming and J lost 6 bases; unmatched junction nucleotides: 3. This CDR3 has 13 amino acids.

This chain uses TRBV28 with TRBJ2-5, with TRBD1 matching 9 bases. This CDR3 is built from 15 residues. Germline V gene lookup returns CDR1 MDHEN and CDR2 SYDVKM. V lost 4 bases to trimming and J lost 5 bases; unmatched junction nucleotides: 8. CDR3 loop: CASSSTGGSTETQYF. CDR3 DNA sequence: TGTGCCAGCAGTTCAACAGGGGGCTCTACGGAGACCCAGTACTTC.

The chain employs TRBV13 and TRBJ2-5; 8 bases agree with TRBD2. Germline V gives CDR1 PRHDT, CDR2 FYEKMQ (reference sequence). The CDR3 has 15 residues. The J segment lost 4 bases and the V segment lost 4 bases, leaving 8 bases of the junction unmatched. CDR3 DNA: TGTGCCAGCAGCTCCACCGGGACTAGTGGAGAGACCCAGTACTTC. It yields the protein CASSSTGTSGETQYF. The variable domain in full, completed from reference TRBV13 and TRBJ2-5, reads AAGVIQSPRHLIKEKRETATLKCYPIPRHDTVYWYQQGPGQDPQFLISFYEKMQSDKGSIPDRFSAQQFSDYHSELNMSSLELGDSALYFCASSSTGTSGETQYFGPGTRLLVL.

This chain links TRBV11-3 with TRBJ2-4, with TRBD2 matching over 11 bases. The V gene end was trimmed by 5 bases and the J gene end by 2 bases; junction bases not matched to a gene: 8. Per the germline V gene, CDR1 is SGHNT and CDR2 is YENEEA. This CDR3 has 17 residues. CDR3 nucleotide sequence: TGTGCCAGCAGCACCCGTAGCGGGAGGGCCCCCAAAAACATTCAGTACTTC. It is translated as CASSTRSGRAPKNIQYF.

The CDR3 region has the DNA TGTGCCAGCTCACCAGGGACAGCAAGTCAAGAGACCCAGTACTTC. The encoded protein is CASSPGTASQETQYF. The J gene is TRBJ2-5, the V gene TRBV18, with TRBD1 matching 7 bases. V shed 2 bases and J 2 bases; nucleotides not matched to a gene: 5. Germline V CDR1 and CDR2: KGHSH, LQKENI. CDR3 length equals 15 residues.

The chain recombines TRBV25-1 with TRBJ1-4; the D gene is possibly TRBD1 (5 bases). Germline values: CDR1 MGHDK, CDR2 SYGVNS. V was pared by 2 bases and J by 6 bases, with 13 bases between. CDR3 size: 15 residues. CDR3 sequence reads: CASSEIGTADEKLFF. Written as DNA, the CDR3 is TGTGCCAGCAGTGAAATCGGGACTGCTGATGAAAAACTGTTTTTT.

The chain links TRBV6-6 to TRBJ1-2; 7 bases line up with TRBD1. V was pared by 7 bases and J by 1 base, with 3 bases of the junction left unmatched. The germline CDR1 and CDR2 sequences are MNHNY and SVGAGI (reference sequence). The CDR3 sequence is 13 residues long. CDR3 nucleotide sequence: TGTGCCAGCATCGACAGGGATAACTATGGCTACACCTTC. As protein: CASIDRDNYGYTF.

This sequence joins TRBV5-4 and TRBJ2-2; 14 bases are a match to TRBD2. The V gene's germline CDR1 is SGHNT and CDR2 YYREEE (reference sequence). V lost 0 bases and J lost 5; bases outside the gene matches: 3. The CDR3 runs to 17 residues. The chain's CDR3 is CASSLGGLAGVTGELFF. CDR3 sequence (DNA): TGTGCCAGCAGCTTGGGGGGACTAGCGGGAGTTACCGGGGAGCTGTTTTTT.

This chain joins TRBV5-6 and TRBJ1-4; unclear D gene. The CDR3 spans 14 residues. Germline CDR1 and CDR2: SGHDT and YYEEEE. V lost 4 bases to trimming and J lost 1 base, with 8 bases between them. Here the CDR3 reads CASSQQITNEKLFF. The CDR3 nucleotides are TGTGCCAGCAGCCAGCAGATAACTAATGAAAAACTGTTTTTT.

The V gene is TRBV18, the J gene TRBJ2-1; tentative D call: TRBD1 (6 bases). This CDR3 comprises 15 residues. From germline, CDR1 is KGHSH and CDR2 LQKENI. The V and J ends lost 4 bases and 0 bases respectively, with 10 bases between them. The CDR3 nucleotides read TGTGCCAGCTCACGACGACAGGTCTCCTACAATGAGCAGTTCTTC. It is translated as CASSRRQVSYNEQFF.

The chain has TRBV7-9 and TRBJ1-1; no clear D gene. Germline CDR1 SEHNR, CDR2 FQNEAQ (reference sequence). V shed 3 bases and J shed 5 bases, with 16 bases lying between them. This CDR3 has 15 amino acids. CDR3 nucleotides: TGTGCCAGCAGCTTGGCGGGCGCCGTTGGAACTGAAGCTTTCTTT. It translates to CASSLAGAVGTEAFF.

This clone was observed once. This chain uses TRBV12-1 with TRBJ2-5; the D call of TRBD2 is as the table states it, not checked on the DNA. TRBV12-1 is designated a pseudogene. The CDR3 is made up of 16 amino acids. This CDR3 is CASSNTSGLTRETQYF. CDR3 nucleotides: TGTGCCAGCAGCAACACTAGCGGATTAACAAGAGAGACCCAGTACTTC.

This clone was observed a few times. V and J are TRBV11-2 and TRBJ1-1, with D tentatively TRBD1 (5 bases). Per the germline V gene, CDR1 is SGHAT and CDR2 is FQNNGV. The CDR3 runs to 15 residues. The ends were cut back, 2 bases at V and 11 bases at J, with 21 bases in the middle. The CDR3 DNA reads TGTGCCAGCAGCTTACATGTAAGCCAGGGCGTGGGTGCTTTCTTT. This gives the protein CASSLHVSQGVGAFF.

This clone was recorded only once. The chain links TRBV19 to TRBJ2-3; 8 positions agree with TRBD1. In germline, CDR1 is LNHDA, CDR2 SQIVND (reference sequence). J was trimmed by 4 bases and V by 3 bases; bases with no gene match: 6. The CDR3 runs to 15 residues. In nucleotides, the CDR3 is TGTGCCAGTAGTATCAACAGGGGGACGGCAGATACGCAGTATTTT. This translates into CASSINRGTADTQYF.

The rearrangement links TRBV7-2 to TRBJ1-4; D might be TRBD1 (6 bases). Looked up from germline, CDR1 is SGHTA and CDR2 is FQGNSA. There are 15 residues in the CDR3. V was clipped by 3 bases and J by 5 bases, with 13 bases between them. The CDR3 DNA is TGTGCCAGCAGCTTTCGTCAGGGGCGGAATGAAAAACTGTTTTTT. As protein: CASSFRQGRNEKLFF.

The gene calls are TRBV5-6 and TRBJ1-1; 8 bases agree with TRBD1. The CDR3 is made up of 18 amino acids. V lost 4 bases and J lost 1; bases outside the gene matches: 15. The germline CDR1 and CDR2 sequences are SGHDT and YYEEEE. The chain's CDR3 is CASSLWTGRYAGNTEAFF. For the CDR3, the DNA is TGTGCCAGCAGCCTATGGACAGGGCGTTATGCTGGGAACACTGAAGCTTTCTTT.

V gene TRBV19 combines with J gene TRBJ2-6, with 7 bases that match TRBD1. V was clipped by 5 bases and J by 0 bases; unmatched bases: 7. Per the germline V gene, CDR1 is LNHDA and CDR2 is SQIVND (reference sequence). This CDR3 region has 17 residues. In DNA form, the CDR3 reads TGTGCCAGTAGTGTGGGACAGTTGTACTCTGGGGCCAACGTCCTGACTTTC. Translation: CASSVGQLYSGANVLTF.

V is TRBV28 and J is TRBJ2-3; TRBD2 is a possible D gene (5 bases). The CDR3 is made up of 14 amino acids. The germline CDR1 and CDR2 sequences are MDHEN and SYDVKM. V was cut by 4 bases and J by 0 bases, with 8 bases left in between. This chain's CDR3 is CASSSGDSTDTQYF. The DNA of the CDR3 is TGTGCCAGCAGTTCCGGGGATAGCACAGATACGCAGTATTTT.

The chain recombines TRBV15 with TRBJ2-2; D is ambiguous. Germline CDR1 LNHNV, CDR2 YYDKDF (reference sequence). Deletions cut 0 bases from V and 1 base from J, with 6 bases between. This CDR3 region has 15 residues. The CDR3 sequence: CATSRDYKNTGELFF. The CDR3 coding sequence is TGTGCCACCAGCAGAGATTACAAGAACACCGGGGAGCTGTTTTTT.

The chain carries TRBV9 and TRBJ2-3, with D perhaps matching TRBD1 or TRBD2 (5 bases each). Germline values: CDR1 SGDLS, CDR2 YYNGEE. This CDR3 spans 16 amino acids. V gave up 0 bases and J gave up 5 bases, with 16 bases separating them. CDR3 coding DNA: TGTGCCAGCAGCGTAGGAACGGGACCCCGGGGAGATACGCAGTATTTT. Its translation is CASSVGTGPRGDTQYF.

This clone was picked up one time. The J gene is TRBJ1-3, the V gene TRBV5-1, with D tentatively TRBD1 (6 bases). Trimming took 4 bases from V and 3 from J, leaving 14 bases between them. CDR1 and CDR2 (germline): SGHRS, YFSETQ. The CDR3 runs to 15 residues. CDR3 DNA sequence: TGCGCCAGCAGCCCGGAGGGGGGGATTGGAAACACCATATATTTT. Translated, it gives CASSPEGGIGNTIYF.